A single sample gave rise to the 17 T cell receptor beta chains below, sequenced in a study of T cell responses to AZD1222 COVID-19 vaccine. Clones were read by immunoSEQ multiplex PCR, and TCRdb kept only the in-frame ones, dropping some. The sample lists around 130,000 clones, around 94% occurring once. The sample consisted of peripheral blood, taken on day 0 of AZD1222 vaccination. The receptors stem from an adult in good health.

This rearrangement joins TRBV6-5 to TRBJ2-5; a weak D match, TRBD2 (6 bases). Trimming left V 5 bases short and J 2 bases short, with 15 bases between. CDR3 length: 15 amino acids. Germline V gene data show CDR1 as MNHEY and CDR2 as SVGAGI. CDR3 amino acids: CASSTGSALQETQYF. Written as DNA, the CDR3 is TGTGCCAGCAGTACCGGGAGCGCCCTACAAGAGACCCAGTACTTC.

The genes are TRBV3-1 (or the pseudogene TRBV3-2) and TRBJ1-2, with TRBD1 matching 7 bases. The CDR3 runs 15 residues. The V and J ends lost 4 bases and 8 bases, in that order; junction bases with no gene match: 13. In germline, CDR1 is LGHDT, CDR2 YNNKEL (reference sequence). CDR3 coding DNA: TGTGCCAGCAGCCTGGTTTTGGGCAGGGGGGACGGCTACACCTTC. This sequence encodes CASSLVLGRGDGYTF.

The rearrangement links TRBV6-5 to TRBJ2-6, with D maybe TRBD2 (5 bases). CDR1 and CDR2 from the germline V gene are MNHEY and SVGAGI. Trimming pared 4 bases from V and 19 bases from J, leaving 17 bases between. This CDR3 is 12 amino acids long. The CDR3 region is CASSSPSGGLTF. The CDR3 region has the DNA TGTGCCAGCAGTTCCCCTTCCGGTGGACTCACTTTC.

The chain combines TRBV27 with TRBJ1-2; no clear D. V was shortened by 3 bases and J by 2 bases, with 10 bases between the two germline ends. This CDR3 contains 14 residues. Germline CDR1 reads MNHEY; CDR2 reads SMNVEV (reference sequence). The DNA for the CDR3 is TGTGCCAGCAGTTTCCACTATTCAAACTATGGCTACACCTTC. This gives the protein CASSFHYSNYGYTF.

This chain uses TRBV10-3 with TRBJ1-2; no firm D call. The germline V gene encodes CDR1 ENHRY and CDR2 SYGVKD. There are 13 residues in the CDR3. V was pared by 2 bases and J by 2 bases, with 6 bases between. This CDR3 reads CAISEKVNYGYTF. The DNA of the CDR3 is TGTGCCATCAGTGAGAAGGTGAACTATGGCTACACCTTC.

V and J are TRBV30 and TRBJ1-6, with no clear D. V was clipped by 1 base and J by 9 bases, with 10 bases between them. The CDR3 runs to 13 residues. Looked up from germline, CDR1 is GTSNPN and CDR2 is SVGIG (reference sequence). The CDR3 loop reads CAWSGGGVSPLHF. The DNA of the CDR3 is TGTGCCTGGAGTGGTGGTGGGGTTTCACCCCTCCACTTT.

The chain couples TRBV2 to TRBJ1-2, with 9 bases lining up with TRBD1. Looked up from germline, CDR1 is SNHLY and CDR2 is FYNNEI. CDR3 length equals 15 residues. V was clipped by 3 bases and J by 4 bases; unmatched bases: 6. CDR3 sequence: CASSDVTGGVYGYTF. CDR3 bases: TGTGCCAGCAGTGATGTGACAGGGGGTGTCTATGGCTACACCTTC.

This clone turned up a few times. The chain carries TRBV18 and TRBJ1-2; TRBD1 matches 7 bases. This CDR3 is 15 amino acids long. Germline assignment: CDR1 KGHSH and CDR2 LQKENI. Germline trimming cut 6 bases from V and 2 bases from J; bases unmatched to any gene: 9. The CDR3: CASSEGDSPNYGYTF. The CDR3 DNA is TGTGCCAGCTCGGAGGGGGACAGCCCGAACTATGGCTACACCTTC.

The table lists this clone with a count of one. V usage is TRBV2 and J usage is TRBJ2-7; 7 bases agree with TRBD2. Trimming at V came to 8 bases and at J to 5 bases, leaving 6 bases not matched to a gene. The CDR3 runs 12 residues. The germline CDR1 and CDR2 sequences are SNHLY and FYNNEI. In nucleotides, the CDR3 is TGTGCCAGCTGGGGAGGGCCCGACGAGCAGTACTTC. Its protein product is CASWGGPDEQYF.

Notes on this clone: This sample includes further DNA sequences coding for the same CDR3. The CDR3 region has the DNA TGCAGTGCTAGAAGGGGCTATGGCTACACCTTC. It translates to CSARRGYGYTF. V is TRBV20-1 and J is TRBJ1-2, with a weak D call TRBD1 (5 bases). The germline V gene encodes CDR1 DFQATT and CDR2 SNEGSKA (reference sequence). Trimming stripped 2 bases from V and 4 bases from J, with 5 bases between. The CDR3 length is 11 residues.

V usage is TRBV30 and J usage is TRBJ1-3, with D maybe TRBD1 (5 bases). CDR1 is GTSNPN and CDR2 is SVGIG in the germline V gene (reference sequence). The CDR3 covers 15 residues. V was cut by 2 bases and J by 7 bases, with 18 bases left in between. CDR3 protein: CAWSQSGTLGNTIYF. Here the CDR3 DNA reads TGTGCCTGGAGTCAAAGCGGGACTCTAGGGAACACCATATATTTT.

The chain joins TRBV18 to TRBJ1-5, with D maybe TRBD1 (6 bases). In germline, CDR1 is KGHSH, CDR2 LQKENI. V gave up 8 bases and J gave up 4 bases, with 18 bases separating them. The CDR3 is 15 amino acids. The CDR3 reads CASADARGRNQPQHF. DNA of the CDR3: TGTGCCAGCGCCGACGCCAGGGGCAGGAATCAGCCCCAGCATTTT.

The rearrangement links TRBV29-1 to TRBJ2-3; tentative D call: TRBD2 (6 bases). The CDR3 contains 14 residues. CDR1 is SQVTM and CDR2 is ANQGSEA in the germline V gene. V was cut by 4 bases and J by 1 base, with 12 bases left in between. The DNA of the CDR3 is TGCAGCGTTGCCAAAACGGGAGGCACAGATACGCAGTATTTT. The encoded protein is CSVAKTGGTDTQYF.

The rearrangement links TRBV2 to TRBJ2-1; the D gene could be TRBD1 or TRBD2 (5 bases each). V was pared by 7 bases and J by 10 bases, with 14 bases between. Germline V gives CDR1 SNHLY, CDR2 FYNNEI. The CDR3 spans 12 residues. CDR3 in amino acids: CASTTGRREQFF. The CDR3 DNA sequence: TGTGCCAGCACCACGGGACGACGGGAGCAGTTCTTC.

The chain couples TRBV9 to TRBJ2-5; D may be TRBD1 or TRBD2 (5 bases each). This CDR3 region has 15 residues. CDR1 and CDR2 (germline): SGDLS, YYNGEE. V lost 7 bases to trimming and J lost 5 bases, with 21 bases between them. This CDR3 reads CASAHGSAEGETQYF. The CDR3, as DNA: TGTGCCAGCGCCCACGGATCAGCTGAGGGGGAGACCCAGTACTTC.

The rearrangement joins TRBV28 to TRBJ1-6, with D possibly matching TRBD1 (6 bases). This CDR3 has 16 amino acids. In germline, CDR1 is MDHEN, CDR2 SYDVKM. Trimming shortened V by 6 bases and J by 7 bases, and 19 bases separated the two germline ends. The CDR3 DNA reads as TGTGCCAGCAGACTAATACAGGGTCCAGGGAATTCACCCCTCCACTTT. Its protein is CASRLIQGPGNSPLHF.

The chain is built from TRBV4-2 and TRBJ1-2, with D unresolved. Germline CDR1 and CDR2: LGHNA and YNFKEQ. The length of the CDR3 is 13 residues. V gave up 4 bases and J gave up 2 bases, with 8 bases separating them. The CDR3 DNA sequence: TGTGCCAGCAGCCGGGGTCAGAACTATGGCTACACCTTC. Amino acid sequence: CASSRGQNYGYTF.